The sequence of this TCR beta chain was determined in a study of beta chain features in type 1 diabetes. This clone was counted a few times. The germline V gene has CDR1 SGHNT and CDR2 YYREEE (reference sequence). V was pared by 0 bases and J by 5 bases, with 11 bases between. This CDR3 comprises 15 residues. Investigators reverse transcribed all isolated RNA, so they sequenced expressed TCRB transcripts. Clones were sequenced by immunoSEQ multiplex PCR, and TCRdb holds only the in-frame ones, with some missing. The sample gives 65,000 to 100,000 clones, around a third of which show up once; 0.45% to 0.55% is in the top ten.

Sequenced: stem cell memory CD4+ T cells from blood. The TCR comes from a young woman in good health. The chain recombines TRBV5-4 with TRBJ2-2, with D possibly TRBD1 on 5 matching bases. CDR3 region: CASSLGGRVTGELFF. CDR3 bases: TGTGCCAGCAGCTTGGGTGGCAGGGTGACCGGGGAGCTGTTTTTT.